This T cell receptor (beta chain) was sequenced during a study of control samples from healthy donors and cancer patients. The table came from immunoSEQ multiplex PCR; TCRdb's copy has only in-frame clones and leaves some out. The sample has 130,000 or so clones, approximately 92% seen once. This CDR3 contains 17 residues. V is TRBV21-1 and J is TRBJ2-1; the table's TRBD1 call for D was not verified on the DNA. TRBV21-1 is a pseudogene segment. This TCR was recovered from a woman aged 45-65 years in good health. The sample comprised blood. The CDR3 protein is CASSTPGQGSLYNEQFF. In DNA form, the CDR3 reads TGTGCCAGCAGCACACCGGGACAGGGATCCCTCTACAATGAGCAGTTCTTC.